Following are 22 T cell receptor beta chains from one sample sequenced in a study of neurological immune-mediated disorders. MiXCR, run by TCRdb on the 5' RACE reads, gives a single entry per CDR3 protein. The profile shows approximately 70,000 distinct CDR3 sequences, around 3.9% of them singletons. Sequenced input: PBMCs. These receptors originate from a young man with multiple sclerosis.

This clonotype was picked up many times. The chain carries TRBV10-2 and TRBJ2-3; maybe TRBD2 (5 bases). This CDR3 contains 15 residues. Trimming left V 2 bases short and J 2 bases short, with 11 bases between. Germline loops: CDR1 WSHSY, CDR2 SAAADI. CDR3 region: CASSEMVAHTDTQYF. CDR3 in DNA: TGCGCCAGCAGTGAGATGGTAGCGCACACAGATACGCAGTATTTT.

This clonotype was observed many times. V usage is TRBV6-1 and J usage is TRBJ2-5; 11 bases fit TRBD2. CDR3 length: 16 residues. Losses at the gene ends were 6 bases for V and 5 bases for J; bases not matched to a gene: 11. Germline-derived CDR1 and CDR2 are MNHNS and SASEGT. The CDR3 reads CASRRLAGGLGETQYF. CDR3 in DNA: TGTGCCAGCAGGCGCCTAGCGGGGGGCCTAGGGGAGACCCAGTACTTC.

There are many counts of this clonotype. The DNA for the CDR3 is TGCGCCAGCAGCCAATGGAGACAGAACACCGGGGAGCTGTTTTTT. It specifies CASSQWRQNTGELFF. V and J are TRBV4-1 and TRBJ2-2; no reliable D call. The germline gives CDR1 MGHRA, CDR2 YSYEKL. V gave up 2 bases and J gave up 1 base, with 8 bases separating them. There are 15 residues in the CDR3.

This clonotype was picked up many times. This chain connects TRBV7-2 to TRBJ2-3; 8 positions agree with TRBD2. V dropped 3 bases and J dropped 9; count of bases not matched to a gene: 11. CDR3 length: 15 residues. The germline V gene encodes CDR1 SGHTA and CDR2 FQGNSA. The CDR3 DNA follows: TGTGCCAGCAGCTTTGGCGGGGGGCGGTCTTCCACGCAGTATTTT. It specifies CASSFGGGRSSTQYF. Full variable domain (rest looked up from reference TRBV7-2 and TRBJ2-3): GAGVSQSPSNKVTEKGKDVELRCDPISGHTALYWYRQSLGQGLEFLIYFQGNSAPDKSGLPSDRFSAERTGGSVSTLTIQRTQQEDSAVYLCASSFGGGRSSTQYFGPGTRLTVL.

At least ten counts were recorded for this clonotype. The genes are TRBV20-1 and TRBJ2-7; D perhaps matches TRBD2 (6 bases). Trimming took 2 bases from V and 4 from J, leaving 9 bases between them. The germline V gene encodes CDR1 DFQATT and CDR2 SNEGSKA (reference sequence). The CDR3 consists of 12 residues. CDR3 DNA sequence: TGCAGTGCTAGATTCGGGGGATACGAGCAGTACTTC. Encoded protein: CSARFGGYEQYF.

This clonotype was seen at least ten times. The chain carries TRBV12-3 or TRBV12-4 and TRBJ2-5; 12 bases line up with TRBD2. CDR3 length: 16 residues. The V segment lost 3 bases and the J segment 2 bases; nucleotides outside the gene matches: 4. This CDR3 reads CASSFTSGGNQETQYF. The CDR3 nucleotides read TGTGCCAGCAGTTTTACTAGCGGGGGGAATCAAGAGACCCAGTACTTC.

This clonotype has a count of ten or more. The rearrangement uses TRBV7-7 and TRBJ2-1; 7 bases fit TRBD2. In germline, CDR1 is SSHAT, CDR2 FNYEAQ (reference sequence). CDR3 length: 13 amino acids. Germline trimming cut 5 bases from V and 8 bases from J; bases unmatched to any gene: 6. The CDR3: CASSRRGGDEQFF. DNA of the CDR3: TGTGCCAGCAGCCGACGTGGGGGGGATGAGCAGTTCTTC.

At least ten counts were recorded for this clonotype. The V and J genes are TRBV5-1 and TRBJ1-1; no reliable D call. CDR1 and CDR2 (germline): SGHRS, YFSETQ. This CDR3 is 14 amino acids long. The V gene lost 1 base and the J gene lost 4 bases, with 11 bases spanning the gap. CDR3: CASSLSSVGTEAFF. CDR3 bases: TGCGCCAGCAGCTTGTCCTCAGTAGGCACTGAAGCTTTCTTT.

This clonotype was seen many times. The CDR3 bases are TGTGCCAGCAGCTTAGGCCCAGGGGGTGGACTAGCGGGGGTAAAGACCCAGTACTTC. It encodes CASSLGPGGGLAGVKTQYF. The chain has TRBV7-2 and TRBJ2-5, with 13 bases fitting TRBD2. This CDR3 has 19 residues. With V trimmed by 1 base and J by 6 bases, 14 bases remained unmatched. Germline assignment: CDR1 SGHTA and CDR2 FQGNSA.

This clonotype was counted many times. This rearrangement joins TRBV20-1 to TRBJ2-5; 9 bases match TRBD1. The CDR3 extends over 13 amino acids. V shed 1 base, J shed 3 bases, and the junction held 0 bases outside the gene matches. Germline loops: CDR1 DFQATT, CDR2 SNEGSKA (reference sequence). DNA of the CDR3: TGCAGTGCTAGAGGGACAGGGGAAGAGACCCAGTACTTC. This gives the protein CSARGTGEETQYF.

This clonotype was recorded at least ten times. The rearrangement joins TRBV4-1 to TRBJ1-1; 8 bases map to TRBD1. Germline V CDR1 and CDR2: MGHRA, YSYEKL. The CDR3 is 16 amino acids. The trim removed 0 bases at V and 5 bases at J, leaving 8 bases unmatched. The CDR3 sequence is CASSQDLTGARTEAFF. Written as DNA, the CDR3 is TGCGCCAGCAGCCAAGATCTGACAGGGGCGAGGACTGAAGCTTTCTTT.

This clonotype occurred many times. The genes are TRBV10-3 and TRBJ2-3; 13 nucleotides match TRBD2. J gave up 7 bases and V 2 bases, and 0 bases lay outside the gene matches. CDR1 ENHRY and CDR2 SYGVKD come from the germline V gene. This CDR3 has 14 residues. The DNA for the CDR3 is TGTGCCATCAGTGAGGGGACTAGCGGGAATACGCAGTATTTT. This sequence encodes CAISEGTSGNTQYF.

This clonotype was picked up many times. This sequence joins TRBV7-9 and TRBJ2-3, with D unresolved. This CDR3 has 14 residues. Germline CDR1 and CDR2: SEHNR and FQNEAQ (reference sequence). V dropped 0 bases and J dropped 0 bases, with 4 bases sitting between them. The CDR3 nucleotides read TGTGCCAGCAGCTTAGCGAGCAGCACAGATACGCAGTATTTT. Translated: CASSLASSTDTQYF.

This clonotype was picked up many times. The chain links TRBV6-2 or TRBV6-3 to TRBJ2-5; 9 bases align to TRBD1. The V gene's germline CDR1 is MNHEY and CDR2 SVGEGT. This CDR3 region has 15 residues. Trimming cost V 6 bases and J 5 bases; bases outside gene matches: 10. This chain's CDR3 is CASRGDREFTETQYF. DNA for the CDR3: TGTGCCAGCAGGGGGGACAGGGAATTCACGGAGACCCAGTACTTC.

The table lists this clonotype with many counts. Here the CDR3 reads CASSSIVDRDADTQYF. The CDR3 nucleotides read TGTGCCAGCAGCTCGATCGTCGACAGGGACGCAGATACGCAGTATTTT. J is TRBJ2-3 and V is TRBV7-9; 7 bases fit TRBD1. Germline values: CDR1 SEHNR, CDR2 FQNEAQ (reference sequence). The V segment lost 4 bases and the J segment 4 bases; nucleotides outside the gene matches: 11. CDR3 size: 16 residues.

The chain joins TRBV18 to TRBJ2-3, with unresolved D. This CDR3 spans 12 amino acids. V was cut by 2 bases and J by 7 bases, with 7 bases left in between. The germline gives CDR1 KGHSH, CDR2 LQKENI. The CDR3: CASSPEGNTQYF. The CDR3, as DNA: TGTGCCAGCTCACCAGAAGGAAATACGCAGTATTTT.

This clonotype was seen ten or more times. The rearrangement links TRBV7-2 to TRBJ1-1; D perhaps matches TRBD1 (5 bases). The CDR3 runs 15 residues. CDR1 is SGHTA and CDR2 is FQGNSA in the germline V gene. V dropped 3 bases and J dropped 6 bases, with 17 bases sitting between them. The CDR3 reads CASSFTRGRNAEAFF. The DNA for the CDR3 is TGTGCCAGCAGCTTCACGCGGGGGAGAAATGCTGAAGCTTTCTTT. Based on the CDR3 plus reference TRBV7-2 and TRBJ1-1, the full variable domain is GAGVSQSPSNKVTEKGKDVELRCDPISGHTALYWYRQSLGQGLEFLIYFQGNSAPDKSGLPSDRFSAERTGGSVSTLTIQRTQQEDSAVYLCASSFTRGRNAEAFFGQGTRLTVV.

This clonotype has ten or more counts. CDR3 nucleotides: TGCAGTGCTAGAGGAACCTCCGGATGGGAGCGAGAGACCCAGTACTTC. This sequence encodes CSARGTSGWERETQYF. The chain combines TRBV20-1 with TRBJ2-5; perhaps TRBD2 as D (5 bases). CDR1 DFQATT and CDR2 SNEGSKA come from the germline V gene (reference sequence). The CDR3 extends over 16 amino acids. Between the trimmed V and J ends, which lost 1 base and 4 bases, there was a span of 19 bases.

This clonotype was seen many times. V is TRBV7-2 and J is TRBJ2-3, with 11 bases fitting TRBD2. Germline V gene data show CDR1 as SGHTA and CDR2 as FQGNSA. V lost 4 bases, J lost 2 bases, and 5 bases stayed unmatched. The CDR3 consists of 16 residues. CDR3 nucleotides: TGTGCCAGCAGCTCCCGACTAGCGGGGCCCACAGATACGCAGTATTTT. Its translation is CASSSRLAGPTDTQYF.

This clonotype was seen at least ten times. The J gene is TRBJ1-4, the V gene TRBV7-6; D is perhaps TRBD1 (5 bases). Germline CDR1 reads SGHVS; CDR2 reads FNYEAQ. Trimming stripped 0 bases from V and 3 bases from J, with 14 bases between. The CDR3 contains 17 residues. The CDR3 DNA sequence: TGTGCCAGCAGCTTAGCGCTTTCGGGGGGTGCTAATGAAAAACTGTTTTTT. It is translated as CASSLALSGGANEKLFF.

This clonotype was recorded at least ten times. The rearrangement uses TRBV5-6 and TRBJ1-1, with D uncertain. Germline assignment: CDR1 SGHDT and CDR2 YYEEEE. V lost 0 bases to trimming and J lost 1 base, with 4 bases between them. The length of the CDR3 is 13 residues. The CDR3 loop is CASSLVRNTEAFF. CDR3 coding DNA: TGTGCCAGCAGCTTGGTCAGGAACACTGAAGCTTTCTTT.

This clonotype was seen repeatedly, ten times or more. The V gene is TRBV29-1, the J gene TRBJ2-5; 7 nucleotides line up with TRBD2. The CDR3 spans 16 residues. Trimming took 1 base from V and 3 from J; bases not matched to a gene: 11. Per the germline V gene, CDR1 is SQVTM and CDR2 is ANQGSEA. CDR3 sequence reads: CSVEGGSGLVEETQYF. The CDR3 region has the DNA TGCAGCGTTGAAGGTGGTTCCGGACTAGTAGAAGAGACCCAGTACTTC.